These T cell receptor beta chains were read from a single sample in a study of technical replicates of blood from several donors. Measured with immunoSEQ multiplex PCR; TCRdb has only the in-frame clones, and not every one. The sample includes over 85,000 clones, 90% to 96% of them seen just once. The sequenced sample was T cells isolated from PBMCs. The source of these receptors is a human donor in good health. CDR3s include the opening cysteine and the closing phenylalanine or tryptophan. D genes are given only for firm matches.

j_call | d_call | v_call | cdr3_nt | cdr3_aa
TRBJ2-4 | TRBD1 | TRBV7-8 | TGTGCCAGCAGCACCGAGGGGGCCCTAGCCAAAAACATTCAGTACTTC | CASSTEGALAKNIQYF
TRBJ2-5 | . | TRBV11-3 | TGTGCCAGCAGCTTAGACGGGCAGGGAAACCGTGAGACCCAGTACTTC | CASSLDGQGNRETQYF
TRBJ2-5 | . | TRBV18 | TGTGCCAGCTCACCGGAGGGGACCCAGTACTTC | CASSPEGTQYF
TRBJ2-7 | TRBD2 | TRBV4-1 | TGCGCCAGCAGCCAAGCTGTGGGAGGGCTTGACGAGCAGTACTTC | CASSQAVGGLDEQYF
TRBJ2-1 | . | TRBV6-5 | TGTGCCAGCAGTTACTCGTTTAGCGGACACAATGAGCAGTTCTTC | CASSYSFSGHNEQFF
TRBJ2-3 | . | TRBV5-6 | TGTGCCAGCAGCTTGCTCGGACTGGTTCTCACAGATACGCAGTATTTT | CASSLLGLVLTDTQYF
TRBJ1-4 | . | TRBV27 | TGTGCCAGCAGCCTCACTTCAGGTTACCCTAATGAAAAACTGTTTTTT | CASSLTSGYPNEKLFF
TRBJ1-1 | . | TRBV25-1 | TGTGCCAGCAGTGAACGGGTTTACACTGAAGCTTTCTTT | CASSERVYTEAFF
TRBJ2-5 | . | TRBV6-5 | TGTGCCAGCAGTTTGGGGGCAGGGCTTTTTGAGACCCAGTACTTC | CASSLGAGLFETQYF
TRBJ1-1 | . | TRBV7-2 | TGTGCCAGCAGCTTAGAGATTAGGAGAGAAGCTTTCTTT | CASSLEIRREAFF
TRBJ2-2 | . | TRBV28 | TGTGCCAGCAGTACAGAGAACACCGGGGAGCTGTTTTTT | CASSTENTGELFF
TRBJ1-5 | . | TRBV7-6 | TGTGCCAGCAGCTTTGGCGGGGATCAGCCCCAGCATTTT | CASSFGGDQPQHF
TRBJ1-1 | . | TRBV10-1 | TGCGCCAGCAGTGAGAACAGAGACACTGAAGCTTTCTTT | CASSENRDTEAFF
TRBJ2-5 | TRBD2 | TRBV7-3 | TGTGCCAGCAGCTTACACGGTCTAGCGGGAGGGCAAGAGACCCAGTACTTC | CASSLHGLAGGQETQYF